The next 24 T cell receptor beta chains were all read from a single sample in a study of shared clonotypes between healthy human individuals. This table comes from immunoSEQ multiplex PCR, and its TCRdb copy is limited to in-frame clones, with some not included. The sample has 520,000 or so clones, about four fifths seen once. Sequences were obtained from PBMCs. Receptors were obtained from a woman aged 40-49 years in good health. Some clones in this sample may be carry-over from other donors' samples.

The rearrangement uses TRBV4-3 and TRBJ2-7, with TRBD2 matching 8 bases. With 0 bases clipped from V and 0 bases from J, the junction kept 16 bases outside the gene matches. CDR3 length equals 20 residues. Germline V lookup: CDR1 LGHNA, CDR2 YSLEER. Written as DNA, the CDR3 is TGCGCCAGCAGCCAAGATTTCTCAACCCGGGGTAGCGGGATCTCCTACGAGCAGTACTTC. It codes for CASSQDFSTRGSGISYEQYF.

The genes are TRBV5-1 and TRBJ2-3; 7 bases line up with TRBD2. There are 14 residues in the CDR3. CDR1 and CDR2 (germline): SGHRS, YFSETQ. V was pared by 2 bases and J by 2 bases, with 2 bases of the junction left unmatched. This CDR3 reads CASSFLADTDTQYF. The CDR3 nucleotides read TGCGCCAGCAGCTTTCTAGCGGACACAGATACGCAGTATTTT.

The chain carries TRBV10-3 and TRBJ2-4; D is possibly TRBD2 (5 bases). The CDR3 has 16 residues. Germline V CDR1 and CDR2: ENHRY, SYGVKD. V shed 2 bases and J shed 0 bases, with 11 bases lying between them. The CDR3 protein is CAISEGEQLAKNIQYF. Here the CDR3 DNA reads TGTGCCATCAGTGAGGGGGAGCAGTTAGCCAAAAACATTCAGTACTTC.

The chain has TRBV7-6 and TRBJ2-7; D is uncertain. This CDR3 is built from 13 residues. Germline assignment: CDR1 SGHVS and CDR2 FNYEAQ. Trimming took 7 bases from V and 4 from J, leaving 14 bases between them. This CDR3 reads CASTFGPQYEQYF. The CDR3 nucleotides are TGTGCCAGCACCTTCGGACCGCAATACGAGCAGTACTTC.

Here the CDR3 DNA reads TGTGCCAGCAGTGAACGGGCACTTGCTGGTGGCTACACCTTC. It codes for CASSERALAGGYTF. The V gene is TRBV2, the J gene TRBJ1-2; no clear D gene. From germline, CDR1 is SNHLY and CDR2 FYNNEI. The CDR3 totals 14 residues. V gave up 2 bases and J gave up 7 bases, with 14 bases separating them.

This clone came up a few times. This chain connects TRBV7-2 to TRBJ1-1; 7 bases agree with TRBD1. Germline V lookup: CDR1 SGHTA, CDR2 FQGNSA. The CDR3 runs 15 residues. With V trimmed by 5 bases and J by 3 bases, 9 bases remained unmatched. This chain's CDR3 is CASSPPPGGDTEAFF. The CDR3 DNA follows: TGTGCCAGCAGCCCCCCCCCAGGGGGAGACACTGAAGCTTTCTTT.

The chain joins TRBV6-5 to TRBJ2-7; D may be TRBD2 (6 bases). V gave up 6 bases and J gave up 2 bases, with 11 bases separating them. The CDR3 runs 13 residues. Germline-derived CDR1 and CDR2 are MNHEY and SVGAGI. CDR3 DNA sequence: TGTGCCAGCAGGCGGGATTATACCTACGAGCAGTACTTC. Residues: CASRRDYTYEQYF.

The chain links TRBV10-3 to TRBJ1-2, with a tentative D call TRBD1 (6 bases). The CDR3 loop spans 14 amino acids. Germline loops: CDR1 ENHRY, CDR2 SYGVKD. The V gene lost 5 bases and the J gene lost 10 bases, with 20 bases spanning the gap. CDR3 sequence (DNA): TGTGCCATCAGTCAACGGGACACCGCAGAGGACTACACCTTC. It translates to CAISQRDTAEDYTF.

The rearrangement joins TRBV11-2 to TRBJ2-5; D not certain. The CDR3 loop spans 11 amino acids. The ends were cut back, 4 bases at V and 4 bases at J, with 4 bases in the middle. Germline CDR1 SGHAT, CDR2 FQNNGV. Here the CDR3 DNA reads TGTGCCAGCAGCTCTTTAGAGACCCAGTACTTC. It specifies CASSSLETQYF.

The chain links TRBV7-8 to TRBJ2-3; D tentatively reads TRBD1 or TRBD2 (6 bases each). The CDR3 runs to 15 residues. The V gene's germline CDR1 is SGHVS and CDR2 FQNEAQ. Trimming took off 3 bases at V and 5 bases at J, with 15 bases between the two ends. CDR3 sequence reads: CASSFGGSPEDTQYF. As DNA, the CDR3 is TGTGCCAGCAGCTTCGGGGGCTCTCCGGAAGATACGCAGTATTTT.

This clone has just a few counts. This sequence joins TRBV30 and TRBJ2-7; tentative D call: TRBD1 (5 bases). V shed 4 bases and J shed 9 bases, with 16 bases lying between them. The CDR3 covers 12 residues. CDR1 is GTSNPN, CDR2 SVGIG, per germline (reference sequence). As DNA, the CDR3 is TGTGCCTGGAATGGGGCCCAATCTGTGCAGTACTTC. Its protein product is CAWNGAQSVQYF.

J is TRBJ2-7 and V is TRBV2, with D unresolved. CDR1 SNHLY and CDR2 FYNNEI come from the germline V gene. The CDR3 is made up of 13 amino acids. V lost 0 bases to trimming and J lost 5 bases, with 8 bases between them. In DNA, the CDR3 is TGTGCCAGCAGTGAAGCCCATTTCGACGAGCAGTACTTC. Translating gives CASSEAHFDEQYF.

On this clone: This sample includes further DNA sequences coding for the same CDR3. The chain uses TRBV11-3 and TRBJ2-7; 7 nucleotides line up with TRBD2. The junction had 5 bases not matched to a gene; V was cut back by 1 base and J by 2 bases. This CDR3 spans 15 amino acids. The germline V gene encodes CDR1 SGHNT and CDR2 YENEEA. CDR3 sequence reads: CASSLASGETYEQYF. CDR3 DNA sequence: TGTGCCAGCAGCTTAGCTAGCGGTGAGACCTACGAGCAGTACTTC.

The gene calls are TRBV7-9 and TRBJ2-3, with 11 bases matching TRBD1. Trimming took 6 bases from V and 1 from J; bases not matched to a gene: 3. Germline lookup yields CDR1 SEHNR and CDR2 FQNEAQ (reference sequence). This CDR3 has 15 amino acids. CDR3 sequence reads: CASRGTGGGTDTQYF. DNA for the CDR3: TGTGCCAGCAGAGGGACAGGGGGGGGCACAGATACGCAGTATTTT.

V gene TRBV10-3 combines with J gene TRBJ2-3; D is undetermined. CDR3 length: 14 residues. V was clipped by 6 bases and J by 0 bases, with 10 bases between them. The germline V gene has CDR1 ENHRY and CDR2 SYGVKD. DNA for the CDR3: TGTGCCATCAGGGCAGGATCTAGCACAGATACGCAGTATTTT. Its protein is CAIRAGSSTDTQYF.

The chain couples TRBV7-9 to TRBJ2-1, with TRBD2 identical over 7 bases. The ends lost 5 bases at V and 5 bases at J; junction bases unmatched: 21. The germline V gene has CDR1 SEHNR and CDR2 FQNEAQ (reference sequence). The CDR3 contains 19 residues. CDR3 amino acids: CASSTSQLSFGRTNNEQFF. In nucleotides, the CDR3 is TGTGCCAGCAGCACTAGCCAGTTATCGTTCGGGAGGACCAACAATGAGCAGTTCTTC.

Notes on this clone: This sample also contains other DNA sequences that code for the same CDR3. The chain joins TRBV5-1 to TRBJ1-1; 7 bases match TRBD1. From germline, CDR1 is SGHRS and CDR2 YFSETQ. V trimming: 0 bases; J trimming: 4 bases; junction bases outside the gene matches: 3. This CDR3 is 14 amino acids long. CDR3 nucleotide sequence: TGCGCCAGCAGCTTGGGACAGGGAAGCACTGAAGCTTTCTTT. The encoded protein is CASSLGQGSTEAFF.

A few counts support this clone. The chain has TRBV28 and TRBJ1-1; 8 nucleotides line up with TRBD1. Looked up from germline, CDR1 is MDHEN and CDR2 is SYDVKM. The J segment lost 10 bases and the V segment lost 7 bases, leaving 14 bases of the junction unmatched. The CDR3 loop spans 14 amino acids. CDR3 bases: TGTGCCAGCATCCAAATCAGGACAGGGACCGGAGCTTTCTTT. Its protein product is CASIQIRTGTGAFF.

This chain uses TRBV5-1 with TRBJ2-5, with a weak D call TRBD1 (6 bases). The V end was cut by 0 bases, the J end by 5 bases, with 17 bases between. Germline loops: CDR1 SGHRS, CDR2 YFSETQ. The CDR3 spans 16 residues. For the CDR3, the DNA is TGCGCCAGCAGCTTGGTCCCTGGGGGCAGGGCGGAGACCCAGTACTTC. Its protein is CASSLVPGGRAETQYF.

The chain joins TRBV2 to TRBJ2-3; 8 nucleotides align to TRBD2. The CDR3 has 14 amino acids. CDR1 SNHLY and CDR2 FYNNEI come from the germline V gene. With V trimmed by 7 bases and J by 2 bases, 5 bases remained unmatched. Here the CDR3 DNA reads TGTGCCAGCAACAGAGCGGGAGACACAGATACGCAGTATTTT. Translating it yields CASNRAGDTDTQYF.

V and J are TRBV9 and TRBJ1-5; tentatively, D is TRBD1 (6 bases). The length of the CDR3 is 15 residues. Germline-derived CDR1 and CDR2 are SGDLS and YYNGEE. Trimming shortened V by 4 bases and J by 2 bases, and 13 bases separated the two germline ends. The CDR3 region has the DNA TGTGCCAGCAGCCGGGGGGGGCTTGGCAATCAGCCCCAGCATTTT. Translation gives CASSRGGLGNQPQHF.

This chain links TRBV30 with TRBJ2-3, with D possibly being TRBD1 or TRBD2 (5 bases each). V was trimmed by 3 bases and J by 6 bases, leaving 19 bases between them. This CDR3 has 15 amino acids. Germline CDR1 and CDR2: GTSNPN and SVGIG (reference sequence). CDR3 residues: CAWRRDANPADTQYF. CDR3 sequence (DNA): TGTGCCTGGAGACGGGACGCTAACCCGGCTGATACGCAGTATTTT. The full variable domain, with the rest looked up from reference TRBV30 and TRBJ2-3, is SQTIHQWPATLVQPVGSPLSLECTVEGTSNPNLYWYRQAAGRGLQLLFYSVGIGQISSEVPQNLSASRPQDRQFILSSKKLLLSDSGFYLCAWRRDANPADTQYFGPGTRLTVL.

This rearrangement joins TRBV28 to TRBJ2-4; D is perhaps TRBD1 (5 bases). The CDR3 runs to 13 residues. V was shortened by 5 bases and J by 16 bases, with 21 bases between the two germline ends. Germline V gene sequence: CDR1 MDHEN, CDR2 SYDVKM. The chain's CDR3 is CASSIPDSQISYF. CDR3 in DNA: TGTGCCAGCAGTATCCCCGACAGCCAAATCTCATACTTC.

This clone occurred a few times. The chain couples TRBV6-5 to TRBJ2-3, with D tentatively TRBD1 (5 bases). This CDR3 region has 14 residues. Trimming removed 11 bases at V and 1 base at J, with 16 bases between. Germline V lookup: CDR1 MNHEY, CDR2 SVGAGI. CDR3 in amino acids: CAAPPGLGTDTQYF. Here the CDR3 DNA reads TGTGCCGCCCCGCCAGGGTTGGGCACAGATACGCAGTATTTT.